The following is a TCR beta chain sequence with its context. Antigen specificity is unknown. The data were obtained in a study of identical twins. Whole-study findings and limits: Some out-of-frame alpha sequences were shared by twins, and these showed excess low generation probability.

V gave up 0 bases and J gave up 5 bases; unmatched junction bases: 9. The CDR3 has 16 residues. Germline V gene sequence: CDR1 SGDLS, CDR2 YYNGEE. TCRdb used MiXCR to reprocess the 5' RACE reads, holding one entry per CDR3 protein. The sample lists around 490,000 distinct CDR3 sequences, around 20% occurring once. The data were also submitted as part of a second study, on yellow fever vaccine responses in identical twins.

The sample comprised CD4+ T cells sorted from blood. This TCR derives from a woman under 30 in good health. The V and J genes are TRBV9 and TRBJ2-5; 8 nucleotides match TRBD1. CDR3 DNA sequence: TGTGCCAGCAGCGTAGCCCTCGGACAGGGTGAGGAGACCCAGTACTTC. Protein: CASSVALGQGEETQYF.